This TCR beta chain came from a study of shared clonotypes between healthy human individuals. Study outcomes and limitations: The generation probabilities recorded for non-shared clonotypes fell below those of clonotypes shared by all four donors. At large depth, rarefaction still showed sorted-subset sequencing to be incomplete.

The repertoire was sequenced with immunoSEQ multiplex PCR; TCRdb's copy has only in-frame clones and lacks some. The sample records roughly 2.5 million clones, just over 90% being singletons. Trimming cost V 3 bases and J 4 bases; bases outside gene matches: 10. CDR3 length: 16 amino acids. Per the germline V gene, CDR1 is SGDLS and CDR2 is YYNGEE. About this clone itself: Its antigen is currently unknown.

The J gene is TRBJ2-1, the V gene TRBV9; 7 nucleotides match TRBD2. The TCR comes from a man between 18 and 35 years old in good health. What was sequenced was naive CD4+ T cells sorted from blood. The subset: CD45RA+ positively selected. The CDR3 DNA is TGTGCCAGCAGCGCAATTAAATCGGGGGGATACAATGAGCAGTTCTTC. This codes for CASSAIKSGGYNEQFF.